The rows below give T cell receptor beta chains drawn from one sample of a study of T cells after posttransplantation cyclophosphamide. Measured with immunoSEQ multiplex PCR; TCRdb has only the in-frame clones, and not every one. This table holds about 31,000 clones, around nine tenths found once. Source material: naive CD4+ T cells sorted from blood. The source is a man younger than 40 in good health and a related stem cell transplant donor. CDR3s leave out the opening cysteine and the closing phenylalanine or tryptophan. The D gene is left open where the match is weak.

v_call | d_call | cdr3_aa
TRBV5-1 | . | ASSLGAALSYGYT
TRBV25-1 | TRBD1 | ASSEYTGGLNTEAF
TRBV7-9 | TRBD2 | ASSLRLAGGPNEQF
TRBV27 | . | ASSFATNEKLF
TRBV6-6 | TRBD1 | ASRGQGVQETQY
TRBV10-3 | . | AISSTDSTYPYQPQH
TRBV5-1 | TRBD2 | ASSLRLAGPTDTQY
TRBV10-3 | . | AISEGAGLPSYNEQF
TRBV6-5 | . | ASSYSGVPNSPLH
TRBV7-6 | TRBD2 | ASSLGTSFTDTQY
TRBV7-3 | . | ASSSSTDTQY
TRBV6-6 | TRBD1 | ATGGQRGNQPQH
TRBV5-1 | TRBD1 | ASSSDRGTGELF
TRBV4-3 | . | ASSQDSGGSYYGYT
TRBV5-1 | . | ASSLVPENTGELF
TRBV7-2 | TRBD1 | ASSSRDRVNYGYT
TRBV5-1 | . | ASSFGTGRTEAF
TRBV28 | . | ASSSTGNNSPLH
TRBV5-4 | TRBD1 | ASSLVTGGPEAF
TRBV4-1 | TRBD2 | ASSLFEGSSGGRQETQY
TRBV2 | TRBD1 | ASRRTGTTDTQY
TRBV28 | TRBD1 | ASSFRDRGSNQPQH
TRBV5-1 | . | ASSADIYEQF
TRBV28 | TRBD1 | ASRRQGLASYEQY
TRBV5-4 | TRBD2 | ASSVGLAGGLYEQY
TRBV7-8 | . | ASSSELGSNQPQH
TRBV2 | TRBD1 | ASSELGGNTIY
TRBV7-9 | . | ASSLKGRVGDTQY
TRBV5-1 | TRBD1 | ASSLEGTGIHEQY
TRBV7-6 | . | ASSLEEVGLYGYT
TRBV28 | . | ASIQTGVNYGYT
TRBV5-6 | TRBD1 | ASSLGQGAFQPQH
TRBV6-5 | TRBD2 | ASSYSIRGGTDTQY
TRBV5-6 | TRBD1 | ASSTGQGESQPQH
TRBV19 | TRBD1 | AGGDRGSNQPQH
TRBV5-6 | TRBD2 | ASTVAGGGSYGNEQF
TRBV5-5 | . | ASSPGTGQGAQH
TRBV19 | . | ASTEADTQY
TRBV5-1 | TRBD1 | ASSYRGTGGTEQF
TRBV19 | TRBD1 | ASSNSGTGGSGANVLT
TRBV28 | TRBD2 | ASRLAGGYNEQF
TRBV4-1 | TRBD1 | ASSPTGTGNGELF
TRBV28 | . | ASTEGATKGYEQY
TRBV28 | . | ASTPWGRLYGYT
TRBV28 | TRBD1 | ASNLDRSLNSPLH
TRBV5-1 | TRBD1 | ASSERAGGRTEAF
TRBV5-6 | . | ASSWVGGTNEKLF
TRBV5-1 | TRBD1 | ASSWDRAYEQY
TRBV19 | . | ASSIGGREVLNTEAF
TRBV11-2 | . | ASSLRTEYEAF
TRBV9 | TRBD2 | ASSVEASGGPQETQY
TRBV7-8 | . | ASSPRSGNQPQH
TRBV2 | . | ASTRDGSSAETQY